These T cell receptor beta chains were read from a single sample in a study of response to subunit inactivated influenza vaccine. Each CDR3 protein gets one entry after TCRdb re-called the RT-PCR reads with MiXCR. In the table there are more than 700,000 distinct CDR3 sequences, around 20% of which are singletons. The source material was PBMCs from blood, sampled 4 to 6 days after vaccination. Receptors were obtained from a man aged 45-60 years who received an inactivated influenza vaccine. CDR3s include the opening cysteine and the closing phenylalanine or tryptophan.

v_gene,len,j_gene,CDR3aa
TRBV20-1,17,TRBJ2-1,CSARGLAGGPLDNEQFF
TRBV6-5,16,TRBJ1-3,CASSSARAFGGNTIYF
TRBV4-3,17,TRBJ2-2,CASSHLPGQGNTGELFF
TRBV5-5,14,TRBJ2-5,CASSLGLAVETQYF
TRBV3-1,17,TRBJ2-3,CASTTPAKRGSTDTQYF
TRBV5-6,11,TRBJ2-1,CASIMGDEQFF
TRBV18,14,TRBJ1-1,CASSTRDGSTEAFF
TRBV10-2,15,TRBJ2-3,CASRVTSGGTDTQYF
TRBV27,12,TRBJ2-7,CASQGQGYEQYF
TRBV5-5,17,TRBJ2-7,CASSFYLTSGRQYEQYF
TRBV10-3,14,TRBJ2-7,CAISPDRRVYEQYF
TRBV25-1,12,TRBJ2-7,CASSVGTDEQYF
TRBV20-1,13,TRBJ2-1,CSASPRGDNEQFF
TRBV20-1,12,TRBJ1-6,CSARVSDSPLHF
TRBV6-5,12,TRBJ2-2,CASRPGRGELFF
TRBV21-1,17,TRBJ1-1,CASSDSQAPGRNTEAFF
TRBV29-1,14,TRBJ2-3,CSVGGLAGADTQYF
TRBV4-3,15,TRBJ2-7,CASSQVAGGIYEQYF
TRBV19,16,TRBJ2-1,CASSKLAGGPYNEQFF
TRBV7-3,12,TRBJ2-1,CASSLLIGEQFF
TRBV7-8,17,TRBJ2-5,CASSPTSGLAGVETQYF
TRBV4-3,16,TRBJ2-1,CASSQGGASSYNEQFF
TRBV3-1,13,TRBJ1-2,CASSRGSSDGYTF
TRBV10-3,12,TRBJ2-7,CATRGRVYEQYF
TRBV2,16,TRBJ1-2,CASRGGHRGDFYGYTF
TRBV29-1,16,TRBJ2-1,CSVGPLLAVSYNEQFF
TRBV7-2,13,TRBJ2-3,CASSHRATDTQYF
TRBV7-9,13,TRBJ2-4,CASSLGQSKIQYF
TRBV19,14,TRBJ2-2,CASTQNRNTGELFF
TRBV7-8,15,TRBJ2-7,CASSAQGQSYYEQYF
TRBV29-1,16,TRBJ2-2,CSVEDRTGSNTGELFF
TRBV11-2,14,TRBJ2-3,CASSLETTALRKYF
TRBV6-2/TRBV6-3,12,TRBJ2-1,CASSYDVNEQFF
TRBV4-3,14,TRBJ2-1,CASSQSAGNNEQFF
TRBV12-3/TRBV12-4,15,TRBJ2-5,CASSSHDRAQETQYF
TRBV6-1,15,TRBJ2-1,CASRESGLPVDEQFF
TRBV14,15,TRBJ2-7,CASSQPGGGRYEQYF
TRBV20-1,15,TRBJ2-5,CSARDGRASQETQYF
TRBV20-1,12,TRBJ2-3,CSAGGIADTQYF
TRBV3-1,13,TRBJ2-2,CASSRQGTGELFF
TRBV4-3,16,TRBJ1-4,CASSLAAGRNNEKLFF
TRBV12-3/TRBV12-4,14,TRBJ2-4,CASSRAGGVSIQYF
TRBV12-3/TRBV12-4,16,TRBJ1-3,CASSLWGLSSGNTIYF
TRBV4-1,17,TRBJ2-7,CASSLYFEFKGAYEQYF
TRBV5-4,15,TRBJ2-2,CASSLRGAKTGELFF
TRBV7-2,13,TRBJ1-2,CASGTRPEYGYTF
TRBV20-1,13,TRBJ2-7,CSASRSGRYEQYF